A selection of T cell receptor beta chains follows, all from one sample in a study of T-cell reconstitution after alpha-beta-depleted transplantation in children. Using its own MiXCR run on the PCR reads, TCRdb lists one record per CDR3 protein. The sample lists 250,000 or so distinct CDR3 sequences, around 8% occurring once. Sequencing used PBMCs, mostly from graft donor cells, obtained 180 days after TCRalphabeta/CD19-depleted stem cell transplant. Receptors originate from a male patient aged 5 to 17 who had a stem cell transplant for acute lymphoblastic leukemia, so the T cells may come from the graft donor. The CDR3 runs from the conserved cysteine through the conserved F or W. A D gene is named only where the DNA matches it firmly. Each size is once, few or many counts, or a class when the clone is expanded.

TRBV12-3/TRBV12-4	many	TRBJ2-7	.	TGTGCCAGCAGTGCAAATAGGGGTTCCTACGAGCAGTACTTC	CASSANRGSYEQYF
TRBV20-1	many	TRBJ2-1	TRBD2	TGCAGTTTAATACTAGCGGGCGGAAATGAGCAGTTCTTC	CSLILAGGNEQFF
TRBV5-1	many	TRBJ1-1	.	TGCGCCAGCAGCTTGCTACGGGGCACTGAAGCTTTCTTT	CASSLLRGTEAFF
TRBV13	many	TRBJ2-7	.	TGTGCCAGCAGCTTAGAAGTGGGAAGCGAGCAGTACTTC	CASSLEVGSEQYF
TRBV5-6	many	TRBJ2-1	.	TGTGCCAGCAGCCGTCGACTAGTAGGGGAGCAGTTCTTC	CASSRRLVGEQFF
TRBV28	few	TRBJ1-2	.	TGTGCCAGCAGTTGGGGTGCTAACTATGGCTACACCTTC	CASSWGANYGYTF
TRBV6-5	many	TRBJ2-5	TRBD2	TGTGCCAGCAGTCGACTAGCGGAGTACCAAGAGACCCAGTACTTC	CASSRLAEYQETQYF
TRBV11-1	many	TRBJ2-5	.	TGCGCCAGCAGCTTGTGGGGGCGCCGGGAGACCCAGTACTTC	CASSLWGRRETQYF
TRBV11-3	many	TRBJ2-1	TRBD2	TGTGCCAGCAGCTCGTCCTGGACTAGCGCCAACCGTGTTTTTTACAATGAGCAGTTCTTC	CASSSSWTSANRVFYNEQFF
TRBV19	few	TRBJ2-7	TRBD1	TGTGCCAGTAGTACGGGACAGGGATTGGGGTACGAGCAGTACTTC	CASSTGQGLGYEQYF
TRBV5-1	many	TRBJ2-2	.	TGCGCCAGCAGCCCTCCGGGGCAGATCACCACCGGGGAGCTGTTTTTT	CASSPPGQITTGELFF
TRBV20-1	many	TRBJ1-1	TRBD1	TGCAGTGCTAGACCACCGGACAGGGCGAACACTGAAGCTTTCTTT	CSARPPDRANTEAFF
TRBV5-4	many	TRBJ2-7	.	TGTGCCAGCAGCTTGGCCCCGGGGGCCCCTTACGAGCAGTACTTC	CASSLAPGAPYEQYF
TRBV10-3	many	TRBJ2-6	.	TGTGCCACCTCGGACACCAGCTCTGGGGCCAACGTCCTGACTTTC	CATSDTSSGANVLTF
TRBV12-3/TRBV12-4	few	TRBJ1-1	.	TGTGCCAGCAGGGCCGACAGCCTGAACACTGAAGCTTTCTTT	CASRADSLNTEAFF